This T cell receptor (beta chain) is drawn from a study of T cell repertoires in cytomegalovirus infection (dated by TCRdb to the late 2010s). Notes on the research overall: Because public TCR beta signatures pointed to carriage of CMV infection together with the matching HLA type, the HLA type of each donor mattered for the analysis. General findings and caveats noted by the study authors: In both this cohort and an independent cohort of 350 or so donors, the cumulative frequency of public TCR beta family members distinguished carriers of CMV infection plus the relevant HLA type. In the ex vivo response, HLA-C-restricted CMV-specific TCR beta clonotypes were dominant, and in two of eight donors the single most frequent clonotype came from this HLA-C-restricted group.

The sequencer was an Illumina HiSeq 1500. The raw public reads went through TCRdb reprocessing: fastp at Q25, MiXCR clone calling, in-frame beta chains kept. Duplicate CDR3 protein sequences are folded into a single record with the most common DNA and genes. The sample data list fewer than 700,000 distinct CDR3 sequences, and approximately 25% of these were observed just once. Roughly 8% of the sample is taken by the ten largest. A remark on this clonotype: Its antigen remains unidentified. No much larger clone is present one base from it, and per-base qualities are unavailable.

V lost 6 bases and J lost 6 bases; the stretch between them is 11 bases long. The germline V gene specifies SNHLY as CDR1 and FYNNEI as CDR2. The CDR3 has 12 amino acids, counting the end cysteine and phenylalanine. Only the CDR3 region is kept as DNA, spanning 36 bases read in frame from base 1. Sequencing was done on a sample of CD8+ T cells from PBMCs. This sequence originates from a human donor in good health (CMV status not recorded). Some clones in this sample may be carry-over from other donors' samples. The sequence links TRBV2 to TRBJ1-2; TRBD1 might be the D gene, on 5 matching bases. Read as DNA, the sequence is TGTGCCAGCAGCGCCCTAGGGGATGGCTACACCTTC. This yields the protein CASSALGDGYTF. Here the CDR3 is joined to the reference TRBV2 and TRBJ1-2 genes, and the full variable domain is: EPEVTQTPSHQVTQMGQEVILRCVPISNHLYFYWYRQILGQKVEFLVSFYNNEISEKSEIFDDQFSVERPDGSNFTLKIRSTKLEDSAMYFCASSALGDGYTFGSGTRLTVV.